The T cell receptor (beta chain) described here comes from a study of blood T cell repertoires in COVID-19 (dated by TCRdb to the early 2020s). Regarding the complete study: ImmuneRACE Cohort 3 recovered participants were defined by two consecutive negative NP/OP PCR tests, healthcare professional clearance, or symptom resolution. Collaborator samples came from the United States, Italy and Spain and covered acute and convalescent phases of COVID-19. The prospective study material was composed of cDNA or gDNA derived from T cells, B-cell-depleted T cells, or PBMCs. Deeply sampled blood TCRbeta repertoires from subjects exposed to, actively infected with, or recovered from COVID-19 were included in the dataset. The repertoires were released in a freely available public database intended as a resource for research on the immune response to SARS-CoV-2. Samples were obtained from the ongoing ImmuneRACE study (first 160 participants) and from 1,254 subjects provided by 6 global collaborators. Nearly every sample came with metadata listing a de-identified subject ID, COVID-19 status, age in years and sex. HLA class I and class II types, where available, came from metadata supplied by the sample provider rather than from assay-based typing. What the work shows at the level of the full study, not this receptor alone: The amount of clinical and demographic metadata varied by source and participant and was provided uncurated.

The germline V gene (reference sequence) specifies LGHDT as CDR1 and YNNKEL as CDR2. For this chain, trimming is 7 bases at the V end and 5 bases at the J end, and the number of junction bases without a gene match is 10. The CDR3 holds 15 amino acids from the cysteine to the phenylalanine. Only CDR3 DNA remains: 45 bases, in frame from the first base. Enrolling through a virtual design, the prospective study's participants ranged in age from roughly 18 to 90 years and lived across some 23 United States geographic areas. In the prospective study, cohorts were assigned on the basis of participant-reported clinical history obtained from a screening survey and a study questionnaire. In the prospective study, mobile phlebotomists collected whole blood, serum and a nasopharyngeal or oropharyngeal swab from each participant. Over an approximately 2-month period, participants in the prospective study had the option of providing additional blood draws and questionnaires. Prospective study blood samples were shipped either frozen or at room temperature before DNA extraction.

TCRbeta CDR3 regions were amplified from genomic DNA by means of the immunoSEQ Assay, a bias-controlled multiplex PCR. On the study's bioinformatics: The number of nucleated cells in each sample was estimated by amplification of reference gene primers within the assay. To quantify the absolute abundance of each unique TCRbeta CDR3 rearrangement, sequence reads were collapsed and filtered. Productive Simpson clonality was computed per sample as the square root of Simpson's diversity index over productive rearrangements. The clones in this table, taken by TCRdb from immuneACCESS, are in-frame only. Not every clone is retained; where verified, under half of the shortfall comes from an unresolved V gene, and the cause of the rest is unknown. Clone size and the V and J calls come from that table; the DNA yielded D and trimming. Within this sample are a few hundred thousand clones, with around 87% of them counted one time only. 7.2% of the sample belongs to the ten largest clones.

A single count supports this clone. Its antigen is still unknown. Base qualities were left out, and no much larger clone turns up one base away. Sequencing was done on a sample of PBMCs or T cells enriched from blood (not recorded which). This sequence was found in a man younger than 40 in a cohort exposed to, infected with or recovered from COVID-19 (not recorded which). The receptor chain draws on TRBV3-1 (or the pseudogene TRBV3-2) and TRBJ2-2; 7 central nucleotides agree with TRBD2. CDR3 sequence: CASNREDSRTGELFF. DNA sequence: TGTGCCAGCAACCGGGAGGACTCTCGGACCGGGGAGCTGTTTTTT.